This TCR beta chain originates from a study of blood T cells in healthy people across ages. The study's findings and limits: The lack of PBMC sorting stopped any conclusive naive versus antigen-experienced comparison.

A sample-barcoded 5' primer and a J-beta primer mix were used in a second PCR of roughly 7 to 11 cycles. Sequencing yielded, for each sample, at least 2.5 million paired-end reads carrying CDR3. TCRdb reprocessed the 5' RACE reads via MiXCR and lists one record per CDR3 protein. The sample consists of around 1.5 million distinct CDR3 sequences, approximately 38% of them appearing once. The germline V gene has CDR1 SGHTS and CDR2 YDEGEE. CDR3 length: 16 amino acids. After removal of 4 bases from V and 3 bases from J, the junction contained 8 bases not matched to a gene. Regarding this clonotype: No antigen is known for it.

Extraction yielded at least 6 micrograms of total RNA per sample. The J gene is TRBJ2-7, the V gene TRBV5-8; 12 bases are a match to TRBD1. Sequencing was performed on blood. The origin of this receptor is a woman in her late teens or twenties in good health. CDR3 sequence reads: CASSSGTGGLYYEQYF. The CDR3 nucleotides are TGTGCCAGCAGCAGCGGGACAGGGGGCCTATACTACGAGCAGTACTTC.